The following is a TCR beta chain sequence with its context. The CDR3 loop spans 16 amino acids. Germline V lookup: CDR1 SGHDT, CDR2 YYEEEE. After removal of 6 bases from V and 4 bases from J, the junction contained 14 bases not matched to a gene. The entry originates in a study of blood T cell repertoires in COVID-19. Study-wide background: COVID-19 samples from acute and convalescent phases originated in the United States, Italy and Spain. T cells, B-cell-depleted T cells, or PBMCs supplied cDNA or gDNA.

Per the study methods: Quantification of nucleated cells was approximated via reference gene primer amplification. Some clones are missing from TCRdb's copy, which holds only in-frame ones; the method was immunoSEQ multiplex PCR. V and J calls and clone size are as listed in that table; D and trimming were resolved from the DNA. Here the sample spans roughly 130,000 clones, about 83% being singletons. The sequenced sample was peripheral blood. The rearrangement uses TRBV5-6 and TRBJ1-2, with 8 positions matching TRBD1. The source of this sequence is a middle-aged man with active or convalescent COVID-19. CDR3 region: CASTPSGTGDVYGYTF. The CDR3 DNA reads TGTGCCAGCACCCCTTCCGGGACAGGAGACGTCTATGGCTACACCTTC.